These 26 T cell receptor beta chains share one sample of origin, sequenced in a study of blood T cells in healthy people across ages. PCR was performed a second time for about 7 to 11 cycles using a sample-barcoded 5' primer and a J-beta primer mix. TCRdb reprocessed the 5' RACE reads via MiXCR and lists one record per CDR3 protein. The sample records about 1 million distinct CDR3 sequences, over 35% being singletons. The sequencing sample was made of blood. The receptor source for this set is a woman in her sixties in good health.

V and J are TRBV20-1 and TRBJ2-1; D tentatively reads TRBD1 or TRBD2 (5 bases each). The V end lost 6 bases, the J end lost 5 bases, and 29 bases lay between the germline ends. The CDR3 spans 18 residues. Germline V gene sequence: CDR1 DFQATT, CDR2 SNEGSKA (reference sequence). This chain's CDR3 is CSAPRLSSGTSGNNEQFF. As DNA, the CDR3 is TGCAGTGCCCCACGTCTTTCTTCAGGGACGAGCGGAAACAATGAGCAGTTCTTC.

At least ten counts were recorded for this clonotype. CDR3 residues: CASSPQGVWETQYF. The CDR3 nucleotides are TGTGCCAGCAGCCCGCAAGGGGTTTGGGAGACCCAGTACTTC. The chain combines TRBV7-8 with TRBJ2-5; tentatively, D is TRBD1 (5 bases). This CDR3 region has 14 residues. Germline V gene sequence: CDR1 SGHVS, CDR2 FQNEAQ. V was clipped by 5 bases and J by 5 bases, with 15 bases between them.

This chain uses TRBV27 with TRBJ2-5; TRBD1 is a possible D gene (5 bases). The CDR3 has 15 residues. Between the trimmed V and J ends, which lost 2 bases and 5 bases, there was a span of 15 bases. Germline assignment: CDR1 MNHEY and CDR2 SMNVEV (reference sequence). The CDR3 sequence is CASSLRGLGWETQYF. The CDR3 region has the DNA TGTGCCAGCAGTTTAAGGGGCCTCGGCTGGGAGACCCAGTACTTC.

The CDR3 here is CASSLAGRGIFNEQFF. CDR3 in DNA: TGCGCCAGCAGCTTGGCGGGCAGGGGAATATTTAATGAGCAGTTCTTC. The J gene is TRBJ2-1, the V gene TRBV5-1; D perhaps matches TRBD1 (6 bases). The CDR3 runs 16 residues. Trimming removed 0 bases at V and 7 bases at J, with 17 bases between. Germline V gene data show CDR1 as SGHRS and CDR2 as YFSETQ.

In DNA form, the CDR3 reads TGTGCCAGCAGGACGTGGGGGCTCGACAATGAGCAGTTCTTC. It is translated as CASRTWGLDNEQFF. The chain couples TRBV6-5 to TRBJ2-1, with D possibly being TRBD1 (6 bases). Per germline, CDR1 MNHEY and CDR2 SVGAGI. The germline V and J ends were trimmed by 6 bases and 5 bases, with 14 bases remaining between them. The length of the CDR3 is 14 residues.

This sequence joins TRBV6-5 and TRBJ2-1, with TRBD2 matching 7 bases. Losses at the gene ends were 5 bases for V and 7 bases for J; bases not matched to a gene: 8. CDR1 MNHEY and CDR2 SVGAGI come from the germline V gene. The CDR3 length is 14 residues. As DNA, the CDR3 is TGTGCCAGCAGTACCCTGGGAGGGCCTAATGAGCAGTTCTTC. Its protein product is CASSTLGGPNEQFF.

This clonotype was seen more than once but under ten times. The gene calls are TRBV4-1 and TRBJ2-3; 11 positions match TRBD2. The CDR3 loop spans 15 amino acids. The V gene's germline CDR1 is MGHRA and CDR2 YSYEKL. The V gene end was trimmed by 1 base and the J gene end by 5 bases; junction bases not matched to a gene: 2. The CDR3 is CASSQGGTSGDTQYF. CDR3 nucleotide sequence: TGCGCCAGCAGCCAAGGAGGGACTAGCGGAGATACGCAGTATTTT.

The chain is built from TRBV15 and TRBJ2-4, with 7 positions matching TRBD1. The CDR3 is 16 amino acids. Germline-derived CDR1 and CDR2 are LNHNV and YYDKDF (reference sequence). The ends lost 0 bases at V and 8 bases at J; junction bases unmatched: 10. This chain's CDR3 is CATSREGGRESDIQYF. In nucleotides, the CDR3 is TGTGCCACCAGCAGAGAAGGGGGCAGGGAATCGGACATTCAGTACTTC.

There are a few counts of this clonotype. The chain joins TRBV11-3 to TRBJ2-1; 8 positions agree with TRBD2. V was pared by 0 bases and J by 6 bases, with 4 bases of the junction left unmatched. The CDR3 has 15 amino acids. The germline V gene encodes CDR1 SGHNT and CDR2 YENEEA. The chain's CDR3 is CASSLEAGVFNEQFF. For the CDR3, the DNA is TGTGCCAGCAGCTTAGAAGCGGGAGTCTTCAATGAGCAGTTCTTC.

V and J are TRBV18 and TRBJ1-1; D remains ambiguous. Trimming removed 2 bases from V and 3 bases from J, with 13 bases in between. The CDR3 sequence is 15 residues long. The germline V gene has CDR1 KGHSH and CDR2 LQKENI. DNA for the CDR3: TGTGCCAGCTCACCAGTGGCGGGCGGAGACACTGAAGCTTTCTTT. Translated, it gives CASSPVAGGDTEAFF.

The chain links TRBV11-1 to TRBJ2-5, with TRBD1 identical over 7 bases. CDR3 length: 16 residues. V was pared by 5 bases and J by 1 base, with 10 bases of the junction left unmatched. Germline loops: CDR1 SGHAT, CDR2 FQDESV (reference sequence). The CDR3 is CASSARRGDSQETQYF. Written as DNA, the CDR3 is TGTGCCAGCAGCGCCCGGAGAGGGGACAGCCAAGAGACCCAGTACTTC.

The chain carries TRBV27 and TRBJ2-5; unclear D gene. The CDR3 sequence is 14 residues long. Trimming left V 4 bases short and J 4 bases short, with 13 bases between. Germline lookup yields CDR1 MNHEY and CDR2 SMNVEV (reference sequence). CDR3: CASSSDGWGETQYF. DNA for the CDR3: TGTGCCAGCAGTTCGGACGGGTGGGGAGAGACCCAGTACTTC.

This chain joins TRBV20-1 and TRBJ1-2; 7 bases match TRBD1. The CDR3 is 11 residues long. Looked up from germline, CDR1 is DFQATT and CDR2 is SNEGSKA (reference sequence). CDR3 region: CSSRGEDGYTF. In DNA form, the CDR3 reads TGCTCTTCCAGGGGGGAAGATGGCTACACCTTC.

V gene TRBV6-2 or TRBV6-3 combines with J gene TRBJ2-1, with D perhaps TRBD2 (5 bases). The ends were cut back, 4 bases at V and 5 bases at J, with 12 bases in the middle. The V gene's germline CDR1 is MNHEY and CDR2 SVGEGT. The CDR3 is made up of 14 amino acids. CDR3 bases: TGTGCCAGCAGTTCGGACTTGACTAACAATGAGCAGTTCTTC. Protein: CASSSDLTNNEQFF.

The chain combines TRBV7-9 with TRBJ2-1; 11 nucleotides agree with TRBD2. Germline CDR1 and CDR2: SEHNR and FQNEAQ (reference sequence). V lost 6 bases, J lost 7 bases, and 8 bases stayed unmatched. The CDR3 consists of 15 residues. CDR3 in amino acids: CASRMIAGGPNEQFF. As DNA, the CDR3 is TGTGCCAGCAGGATGATAGCGGGAGGGCCGAATGAGCAGTTCTTC.

This clonotype was seen at least ten times. The rearrangement joins TRBV7-2 to TRBJ2-3; D gene uncertain. The V gene lost 4 bases and the J gene lost 7 bases, with 18 bases spanning the gap. This CDR3 comprises 15 residues. Germline assignment: CDR1 SGHTA and CDR2 FQGNSA. DNA for the CDR3: TGTGCCAGCAGCTCCCTAGTGGTCGATTTGAATACGCAGTATTTT. This sequence encodes CASSSLVVDLNTQYF. Combining the CDR3 with reference TRBV7-2 and TRBJ2-3 gives the whole variable domain GAGVSQSPSNKVTEKGKDVELRCDPISGHTALYWYRQSLGQGLEFLIYFQGNSAPDKSGLPSDRFSAERTGGSVSTLTIQRTQQEDSAVYLCASSSLVVDLNTQYFGPGTRLTVL.

Details on this clonotype: Since a much larger clone is just one base distant, this may be a read error. The rearrangement joins TRBV6-5 to TRBJ2-3, with 10 positions matching TRBD2. Germline CDR1 is MNHEY and CDR2 is SVGAGI. This CDR3 region has 13 residues. J was trimmed by 6 bases and V by 6 bases; bases with no gene match: 3. CDR3 in amino acids: CASRGSGRDTQYF. The CDR3 nucleotides are TGTGCCAGCAGGGGTAGCGGGAGGGATACGCAGTATTTT.

CDR3 loop: CASSHNTGVGEQYF. CDR3 sequence (DNA): TGTGCCAGCAGCCATAACACAGGGGTTGGTGAGCAGTACTTC. The V gene is TRBV5-5, the J gene TRBJ2-7, with 7 positions matching TRBD1. There are 14 residues in the CDR3. The V and J ends lost 4 bases and 7 bases, in that order; junction bases with no gene match: 11. Germline assignment: CDR1 SGHKS and CDR2 YYEKEE (reference sequence).

The rearrangement links TRBV27 to TRBJ1-2; D call uncertain. The V gene lost 5 bases and the J gene lost 4 bases, with 17 bases spanning the gap. The CDR3 is 15 amino acids. The germline V gene has CDR1 MNHEY and CDR2 SMNVEV (reference sequence). The CDR3 loop reads CASSPLENFVYGYTF. The DNA of the CDR3 is TGTGCCAGCAGTCCCTTAGAAAACTTCGTCTATGGCTACACCTTC.

The chain employs TRBV10-3 and TRBJ2-3; D might be TRBD1 or TRBD2, each matching 5 bases. CDR1 is ENHRY, CDR2 SYGVKD, per germline. V gave up 10 bases and J gave up 0 bases, with 14 bases separating them. The CDR3 has 14 residues. CDR3 sequence (DNA): TGTGCCACCGGGACGCTTGCTAGCACAGATACGCAGTATTTT. Translation gives CATGTLASTDTQYF.

The rearrangement joins TRBV6-2 or TRBV6-3 to TRBJ2-1; the match to TRBD2 covers 7 bases. Unmatched junction bases numbered 11, after V lost 10 bases and J lost 8 bases. This CDR3 contains 13 residues. The germline CDR1 and CDR2 sequences are MNHEY and SVGEGT. Written as DNA, the CDR3 is TGTGCCATCCGGGACTATCGTATCGATGAGCAGTTCTTC. It translates to CAIRDYRIDEQFF.

The chain is built from TRBV20-1 and TRBJ2-5, with 8 bases that match TRBD2. The J call is in doubt because the DNA end fits TRBJ2-7 better. Germline V gene data show CDR1 as DFQATT and CDR2 as SNEGSKA (reference sequence). The CDR3 is made up of 16 amino acids. The CDR3 DNA reads TGCAGTGCTAGAGATCCCCAAGCTAGCGGGTTCTACGAGCAGTACTTC. Translated: CSARDPQASGFYEQYF.

This chain uses TRBV20-1 with TRBJ2-1, with TRBD2 matching over 8 bases. This CDR3 has 16 amino acids. The V and J ends lost 3 bases and 4 bases, in that order; junction bases with no gene match: 11. CDR1 is DFQATT and CDR2 is SNEGSKA in the germline V gene (reference sequence). The CDR3: CSARPREDRYYNEQFF. CDR3 sequence (DNA): TGCAGTGCTAGGCCGCGGGAGGACAGATATTACAATGAGCAGTTCTTC.

The gene calls are TRBV3-1 and TRBJ2-5, with TRBD2 matching 11 bases. Germline assignment: CDR1 LGHDT and CDR2 YNNKEL (reference sequence). CDR3 size: 19 residues. With 0 bases clipped from V and 5 bases from J, the junction kept 14 bases outside the gene matches. The CDR3 sequence is CASSQDKGLLAGGRETQYF. In DNA, the CDR3 is TGTGCCAGCAGCCAAGATAAGGGTCTTCTAGCGGGAGGCCGGGAGACCCAGTACTTC.

The chain joins TRBV12-3 or TRBV12-4 to TRBJ2-1, with TRBD1 matching 7 bases. The CDR3 sequence is 14 residues long. The V gene end was trimmed by 5 bases and the J gene end by 7 bases; junction bases not matched to a gene: 8. DNA of the CDR3: TGTGCCAGCAGTCGACAGGGTATGCGGAATGAGCAGTTCTTC. The encoded protein is CASSRQGMRNEQFF.

This clonotype occurred a few times. This chain uses TRBV20-1 with TRBJ1-2; D may be TRBD1 (6 bases). This CDR3 contains 13 residues. V shed 3 bases and J shed 3 bases, with 11 bases lying between them. In germline, CDR1 is DFQATT, CDR2 SNEGSKA (reference sequence). The CDR3 protein is CSARGAGDYGYTF. The CDR3 nucleotides read TGCAGTGCTAGGGGGGCAGGGGACTATGGCTACACCTTC.